A single sample gave rise to the 19 T cell receptor beta chains below, sequenced in a study of blood T cells in healthy people across ages. Together with a sample-barcoded 5' primer, a J-beta primer mix was included in a second PCR lasting about 6 to 11 cycles. One entry per CDR3 protein results from TCRdb running MiXCR on the 5' RACE reads. The table shows about 640,000 distinct CDR3 sequences, with approximately 30% occurring only once. The source material was blood. Every receptor here comes from a woman at least 80 years old in good health.

This clonotype was seen ten or more times. V usage is TRBV6-5 and J usage is TRBJ2-7, with D possibly TRBD2 on 6 matching bases. This CDR3 contains 13 residues. CDR1 and CDR2 from the germline V gene are MNHEY and SVGAGI. V shed 6 bases and J shed 6 bases, with 15 bases lying between them. The CDR3 nucleotides read TGTGCCAGCAGGTGGAGGGGAGGAGGCGAGCAGTACTTC. It translates to CASRWRGGGEQYF.

The table lists this clonotype with many counts. The rearrangement links TRBV7-2 to TRBJ2-3, with 10 positions matching TRBD2. The CDR3 totals 14 residues. Germline V gives CDR1 SGHTA, CDR2 FQGNSA. V trimming: 8 bases; J trimming: 1 base; junction bases outside the gene matches: 3. For the CDR3, the DNA is TGTGCCAGCTCCGGGACTAGCGGCACAGATACGCAGTATTTT. Encoded protein: CASSGTSGTDTQYF.

This clonotype was observed at least ten times. V gene TRBV15 combines with J gene TRBJ2-1; the match to TRBD1 covers 7 bases. Germline lookup yields CDR1 LNHNV and CDR2 YYDKDF (reference sequence). The CDR3 runs to 13 residues. Trimming cost V 4 bases and J 7 bases; bases outside gene matches: 4. CDR3 sequence reads: CATSIIRGNEQFF. The CDR3 region has the DNA TGTGCCACCAGCATAATCAGGGGGAATGAGCAGTTCTTC.

This clonotype was found many times. The rearrangement joins TRBV2 to TRBJ2-1; D possibly matches TRBD1 or TRBD2 (6 bases each). V lost 4 bases, J lost 10 bases, and 14 bases lay in between. This CDR3 is built from 13 residues. Germline V gene data show CDR1 as SNHLY and CDR2 as FYNNEI. The CDR3 loop reads CASSGLGGGEQFF. The CDR3 nucleotides read TGTGCCAGCAGTGGACTGGGGGGCGGGGAGCAGTTCTTC.

The chain carries TRBV7-3 and TRBJ2-1; D possibly corresponds to TRBD1 (6 bases). V shed 4 bases and J shed 15 bases, with 19 bases lying between them. In germline, CDR1 is SGHTA, CDR2 FQGTGA. The length of the CDR3 is 13 residues. As DNA, the CDR3 is TGTGCCAGCAGCTCTGAGGGAACAGGGCGTCGGTTCTTC. Encoded protein: CASSSEGTGRRFF. The whole variable domain, filled in from reference TRBV7-3 and TRBJ2-1, reads GAGVSQTPSNKVTEKGKYVELRCDPISGHTALYWYRQSLGQGPEFLIYFQGTGAADDSGLPNDRFFAVRPEGSVSTLKIQRTERGDSAVYLCASSSEGTGRRFFGPGTRLTVL.

V usage is TRBV12-5 and J usage is TRBJ1-1; no firm D call. The CDR3 is 15 residues long. Trimming removed 2 bases from V and 4 bases from J, with 14 bases in between. Germline V gene data show CDR1 as LGHNT and CDR2 as FRNRAP. CDR3 sequence (DNA): TGTGCTAGTGGTTTGACGGGATCAAGAGGCACTGAAGCTTTCTTT. Its protein product is CASGLTGSRGTEAFF.

This clonotype was found many times. The V call is TRBV7-2, the J call TRBJ1-2; TRBD1 might be the D (5 bases). This CDR3 contains 16 residues. V shed 1 base and J shed 2 bases, with 14 bases lying between them. Germline loops: CDR1 SGHTA, CDR2 FQGNSA. The CDR3 DNA follows: TGTGCCAGCAGCTTAGAACCCGGACACTGGAACTATGGCTACACCTTC. It translates to CASSLEPGHWNYGYTF.

This chain links TRBV6-1 with TRBJ2-1; 15 nucleotides agree with TRBD2. The CDR3 length is 20 residues. V dropped 7 bases and J dropped 0; count of bases not matched to a gene: 13. The germline gives CDR1 MNHNS, CDR2 SASEGT. The CDR3 DNA reads TGTGCCAGCACCTACATTACCGGGACTAGCGGGGGGAGCTCCTACAATGAGCAGTTCTTC. Amino acid sequence: CASTYITGTSGGSSYNEQFF.

This clonotype occurred many times. The chain carries TRBV6-1 and TRBJ1-1; TRBD1 might be the D (6 bases). The CDR3 covers 13 residues. Germline assignment: CDR1 MNHNS and CDR2 SASEGT. The V end lost 8 bases, the J end lost 1 base, and 11 bases lay between the germline ends. The CDR3 spells CASGGRPNTEAFF. The CDR3 DNA reads as TGTGCCAGCGGGGGCAGACCGAACACTGAAGCTTTCTTT.

This clonotype was seen a few times. The CDR3, as DNA: TGTGCCAGCGACCGGGGGCCAACCTACGAGCAGTACTTC. It codes for CASDRGPTYEQYF. The chain is built from TRBV7-6 and TRBJ2-7; either TRBD1 or TRBD2 may supply D (6 bases each). This CDR3 is 13 amino acids long. V lost 8 bases, J lost 2 bases, and 13 bases lay in between. Germline values: CDR1 SGHVS, CDR2 FNYEAQ.

The sample holds many counts of this clonotype. The chain is built from TRBV13 and TRBJ1-1; D call uncertain. The V gene lost 5 bases and the J gene lost 1 base, with 20 bases spanning the gap. The CDR3 runs 17 residues. Germline V gene lookup returns CDR1 PRHDT and CDR2 FYEKMQ (reference sequence). For the CDR3, the DNA is TGTGCCAGCAGCGCAATGCACCGCCGGTTCGCGAACACTGAAGCTTTCTTT. This encodes CASSAMHRRFANTEAFF.

Many counts were recorded for this clonotype. This chain connects TRBV25-1 to TRBJ2-1; D not resolved. This CDR3 has 13 residues. Germline V gene sequence: CDR1 MGHDK, CDR2 SYGVNS. V was clipped by 3 bases and J by 9 bases, with 12 bases between them. CDR3 in amino acids: CASSDSTASEQFF. CDR3 bases: TGTGCCAGCAGTGATAGCACTGCAAGTGAGCAGTTCTTC.

The chain combines TRBV4-3 with TRBJ1-1; D gene ambiguous. This CDR3 is 15 amino acids long. With 0 bases removed from V and 4 bases from J, the gap between germline ends came to 12 bases. CDR1 LGHNA and CDR2 YSLEER come from the germline V gene. The CDR3 reads CASSQDARGTTEAFF. In DNA, the CDR3 is TGCGCCAGCAGCCAAGATGCACGGGGAACCACTGAAGCTTTCTTT.

J is TRBJ1-1 and V is TRBV9, with D maybe TRBD1 (5 bases). In germline, CDR1 is SGDLS, CDR2 YYNGEE. With 0 bases removed from V and 7 bases from J, the gap between germline ends came to 13 bases. This CDR3 comprises 14 residues. CDR3: CASSVGGYALEAFF. The CDR3 nucleotides read TGTGCCAGCAGCGTAGGGGGCTATGCACTTGAAGCTTTCTTT. Full variable domain (rest looked up from reference TRBV9 and TRBJ1-1): DSGVTQTPKHLITATGQRVTLRCSPRSGDLSVYWYQQSLDQGLQFLIQYYNGEERAKGNILERFSAQQFPDLHSELNLSSLELGDSALYFCASSVGGYALEAFFGQGTRLTVV.

J is TRBJ2-2 and V is TRBV5-1; the D is unclear. V shed 0 bases and J shed 6 bases, with 12 bases lying between them. Germline CDR1 is SGHRS and CDR2 is YFSETQ. CDR3 length: 15 residues. The CDR3 protein is CASSLGAFDAGELFF. CDR3 in DNA: TGCGCCAGCAGCTTGGGGGCTTTTGACGCCGGGGAGCTGTTTTTT. Based on the CDR3 plus reference TRBV5-1 and TRBJ2-2, the full variable domain is KAGVTQTPRYLIKTRGQQVTLSCSPISGHRSVSWYQQTPGQGLQFLFEYFSETQRNKGNFPGRFSGRQFSNSRSEMNVSTLELGDSALYLCASSLGAFDAGELFFGEGSRLTVL.

This clonotype was counted at least ten times. This chain joins TRBV6-6 and TRBJ2-2, with a tentative D call TRBD1 (6 bases). V was cut by 6 bases and J by 2 bases, with 13 bases left in between. This CDR3 contains 15 residues. Looked up from germline, CDR1 is MNHNY and CDR2 is SVGAGI (reference sequence). The CDR3 loop is CASSPDSLNTGELFF. CDR3 in DNA: TGTGCCAGCAGCCCGGACAGCCTCAACACCGGGGAGCTGTTTTTT.

The V call is TRBV5-1, the J call TRBJ1-1, with D perhaps TRBD1 (6 bases). This CDR3 is built from 15 residues. The germline V gene encodes CDR1 SGHRS and CDR2 YFSETQ. V lost 0 bases, J lost 1 base, and 10 bases lay in between. For the CDR3, the DNA is TGCGCCAGCAGCTTGGCCGAGGGGGGGAACACTGAAGCTTTCTTT. It encodes CASSLAEGGNTEAFF.

This clonotype was found a few times. The chain uses TRBV7-3 and TRBJ2-5, with 9 bases matching TRBD1. The CDR3 contains 15 residues. CDR1 is SGHTA, CDR2 FQGTGA, per germline. With 1 base clipped from V and 11 bases from J, the junction kept 11 bases outside the gene matches. The chain's CDR3 is CASSLIGGQGNEQYF. The CDR3 bases are TGTGCCAGCAGCTTAATTGGGGGACAGGGCAATGAGCAGTACTTC. Based on the CDR3 plus reference TRBV7-3 and TRBJ2-5, the full variable domain is GAGVSQTPSNKVTEKGKYVELRCDPISGHTALYWYRQSLGQGPEFLIYFQGTGAADDSGLPNDRFFAVRPEGSVSTLKIQRTERGDSAVYLCASSLIGGQGNEQYFGPGTRLLVL.

This clonotype was detected many times. This rearrangement joins TRBV12-3 or TRBV12-4 to TRBJ2-1; TRBD2 aligns across 7 bases. This CDR3 contains 14 residues. V shed 6 bases and J 5 bases; nucleotides not matched to a gene: 7. The CDR3 sequence: CASRPGTNDNEQFF. Here the CDR3 DNA reads TGTGCCAGCAGGCCCGGGACTAACGACAATGAGCAGTTCTTC.